These 31 T cell receptor beta chains came from one sample sequenced in a study of cytomegalovirus exposure and HLA in healthy donors. PCR used 60 Vbeta primers and 13 Jbeta primers. Repertoires were generated with immunoSEQ multiplex PCR, while TCRdb's copy carries only in-frame clones and drops some. Here the sample spans 150,000 to 200,000 clones, 70% to 90% being singletons. Sequencing was done on a sample of PBMCs. The receptor set was obtained from a man between 18 and 35 years old in good health and CMV-seropositive.

V is TRBV10-2 and J is TRBJ2-2; 9 positions match TRBD2. This CDR3 comprises 18 residues. Germline lookup yields CDR1 WSHSY and CDR2 SAAADI. V trimming: 4 bases; J trimming: 5 bases; junction bases outside the gene matches: 14. CDR3 amino acids: CASSGPSWAGGLTGELFF. CDR3 DNA sequence: TGCGCCAGCAGTGGCCCCTCTTGGGCGGGGGGGCTTACCGGGGAGCTGTTTTTT.

This clone came up a few times. This chain uses TRBV30 with TRBJ1-5; 8 bases align to TRBD1. The germline V gene has CDR1 GTSNPN and CDR2 SVGIG (reference sequence). The CDR3 spans 13 residues. With 5 bases clipped from V and 6 bases from J, the junction kept 6 bases outside the gene matches. The CDR3 region is CAWAGGLVQPQHF. For the CDR3, the DNA is TGTGCCTGGGCAGGGGGCCTAGTTCAGCCCCAGCATTTT. Combining the CDR3 with reference TRBV30 and TRBJ1-5 gives the whole variable domain SQTIHQWPATLVQPVGSPLSLECTVEGTSNPNLYWYRQAAGRGLQLLFYSVGIGQISSEVPQNLSASRPQDRQFILSSKKLLLSDSGFYLCAWAGGLVQPQHFGDGTRLSIL.

This chain connects TRBV6-1 to TRBJ2-1, with TRBD1 identical over 7 bases. This CDR3 contains 12 residues. Germline loops: CDR1 MNHNS, CDR2 SASEGT. V was pared by 5 bases and J by 12 bases, with 7 bases of the junction left unmatched. CDR3 in DNA: TGTGCCAGCAGTTCGACAGGGATGCGGCAGTTCTTC. Amino acids: CASSSTGMRQFF.

The chain joins TRBV7-6 to TRBJ1-5; tentatively, D is TRBD1 (6 bases). The CDR3 runs to 14 residues. V dropped 5 bases and J dropped 0 bases, with 8 bases sitting between them. Looked up from germline, CDR1 is SGHVS and CDR2 is FNYEAQ. CDR3 protein: CASSQGYSNQPQHF. For the CDR3, the DNA is TGTGCCAGCAGCCAGGGGTATAGCAATCAGCCCCAGCATTTT.

Concerning this clone itself: Its ends do not fully match the called genes, so a read error is possible. The chain employs TRBV6-1 and TRBJ2-7; tentatively, D is TRBD2 (5 bases). This CDR3 has 15 amino acids. Germline V gene sequence: CDR1 MNHNS, CDR2 SASEGT. The CDR3 DNA is TGTGCCAGCAGGGAAGCCAGCGGAATACCCTACGAGCAGTACTTC. Its translation: CASREASGIPYEQYF.

The CDR3 sequence: CASSRGGPDTGELFF. CDR3 sequence (DNA): TGCGCCAGCAGTCGGGGGGGACCGGACACCGGGGAGCTGTTTTTT. The V call is TRBV5-1, the J call TRBJ2-2; TRBD2 matches at 8 bases. Germline trimming cut 5 bases from V and 3 bases from J; bases unmatched to any gene: 6. From germline, CDR1 is SGHRS and CDR2 YFSETQ. The CDR3 extends over 15 amino acids.

The chain combines TRBV9 with TRBJ2-5, with D perhaps matching TRBD2 (7 bases). CDR1 and CDR2 from the germline V gene are SGDLS and YYNGEE. Between the trimmed V and J ends, which lost 4 bases and 4 bases, there was a span of 14 bases. The CDR3 has 14 amino acids. The chain's CDR3 is CASSPRGGVETQYF. CDR3 coding DNA: TGTGCCAGCAGCCCTAGGGGGGGCGTAGAGACCCAGTACTTC.

This sequence joins TRBV6-5 and TRBJ1-5, with 12 nucleotides matching TRBD1. This CDR3 region has 14 residues. Germline V gene sequence: CDR1 MNHEY, CDR2 SVGAGI. J lost 8 bases, V lost 6 bases, and 5 bases had no gene match. The CDR3 region has the DNA TGTGCCAGCAGGGGGACAGGGGGCCGTGAGCCCCAGCATTTT. It is translated as CASRGTGGREPQHF.

The V call is TRBV5-1, the J call TRBJ1-6; D remains ambiguous. This CDR3 contains 13 residues. Germline V gene sequence: CDR1 SGHRS, CDR2 YFSETQ. V dropped 2 bases and J dropped 10 bases, with 10 bases sitting between them. The CDR3, as DNA: TGCGCCAGCAGCTTATCCCAGACATCACCCCTCCACTTT. Translating it yields CASSLSQTSPLHF.

This rearrangement joins TRBV2 to TRBJ2-1, with a possible D match to TRBD1 (5 bases). Trimming took off 3 bases at V and 8 bases at J, with 14 bases between the two ends. The CDR3 spans 14 residues. In germline, CDR1 is SNHLY, CDR2 FYNNEI. CDR3 nucleotide sequence: TGTGCCAGCAGTGAGAATTCAGGGTTAGATGAGCAGTTCTTC. Translating gives CASSENSGLDEQFF.

In nucleotides, the CDR3 is TGTGCCAGCAGCTACCTAGCGGGCGGGGGGGCGAACACTGAAGCTTTCTTT. This gives the protein CASSYLAGGGANTEAFF. The chain employs TRBV5-8 and TRBJ1-1; maybe TRBD1 (6 bases). Germline V lookup: CDR1 SGHTS, CDR2 YDEGEE. The CDR3 runs to 17 residues. V was trimmed by 3 bases and J by 1 base, leaving 19 bases between them.

V usage is TRBV19 and J usage is TRBJ2-7; D perhaps matches TRBD2 (6 bases). The V gene's germline CDR1 is LNHDA and CDR2 SQIVND (reference sequence). This CDR3 contains 12 residues. V dropped 5 bases and J dropped 1 base, with 6 bases sitting between them. Here the CDR3 DNA reads TGTGCCAGTAGTCGGGGGTCCTACGAGCAGTACTTC. Translated: CASSRGSYEQYF.

The chain joins TRBV25-1 to TRBJ1-5; possible D gene TRBD1, 5 bases. The germline V gene encodes CDR1 MGHDK and CDR2 SYGVNS. The CDR3 is made up of 14 amino acids. The V and J ends lost 5 bases and 2 bases respectively, with 10 bases between them. The CDR3 DNA follows: TGTGCCAGCAGTTGGGGCAGGGGCAATCAGCCCCAGCATTTT. Residues: CASSWGRGNQPQHF.

This chain links TRBV2 with TRBJ1-6; D perhaps matches TRBD1 (5 bases). Germline V CDR1 and CDR2: SNHLY, FYNNEI. There are 15 residues in the CDR3. V was clipped by 6 bases and J by 7 bases, with 16 bases between them. The CDR3 loop is CASRPTGGLNSPLHF. CDR3 DNA sequence: TGTGCCAGCAGGCCCACTGGGGGACTAAATTCACCCCTCCACTTT. Full variable domain (rest looked up from reference TRBV2 and TRBJ1-6): EPEVTQTPSHQVTQMGQEVILRCVPISNHLYFYWYRQILGQKVEFLVSFYNNEISEKSEIFDDQFSVERPDGSNFTLKIRSTKLEDSAMYFCASRPTGGLNSPLHFGNGTRLTVT.

V is TRBV5-1 and J is TRBJ2-1; D remains ambiguous. Germline V CDR1 and CDR2: SGHRS, YFSETQ. The CDR3 runs to 12 residues. V was clipped by 1 base and J by 10 bases, with 9 bases between them. The chain's CDR3 is CASSLNAGEQFF. The CDR3 DNA follows: TGCGCCAGCAGCTTGAACGCCGGGGAGCAGTTCTTC.

CDR3 DNA: TGCGCCAGCAGCCTGCAGGGGGGAGAGACCCAGTACTTC. It is translated as CASSLQGGETQYF. The chain employs TRBV5-1 and TRBJ2-5; D may be TRBD1 (7 bases). Germline V CDR1 and CDR2: SGHRS, YFSETQ. Trimming cost V 4 bases and J 4 bases, with 11 bases left between them. The CDR3 sequence is 13 residues long. The full variable domain, with the rest looked up from reference TRBV5-1 and TRBJ2-5, is KAGVTQTPRYLIKTRGQQVTLSCSPISGHRSVSWYQQTPGQGLQFLFEYFSETQRNKGNFPGRFSGRQFSNSRSEMNVSTLELGDSALYLCASSLQGGETQYFGPGTRLLVL.

This clone has a single count. One end of the junction fails to match germline, which may point to a read error. Written as DNA, the CDR3 is TGTGCCTGCAGCGAACTTACAGGGGGGACCTCCTATAATTCACCCCTCCACTTT. It is translated as CACSELTGGTSYNSPLHF. The chain is built from TRBV6-1 and TRBJ1-6, with TRBD1 matching over 8 bases. CDR1 and CDR2 (germline): MNHNS, SASEGT. The CDR3 sequence is 18 residues long.

This clone was seen just once. The rearrangement uses TRBV9 and TRBJ1-2; the match to TRBD1 covers 12 bases. This CDR3 contains 17 residues. V shed 3 bases, J shed 5 bases, and the junction held 11 bases outside the gene matches. In germline, CDR1 is SGDLS, CDR2 YYNGEE. The CDR3 nucleotides are TGTGCCAGCAGCGAAAGGTCCGGGACAGGGGGCTCTTATGGCTACACCTTC. It specifies CASSERSGTGGSYGYTF.

V usage is TRBV27 and J usage is TRBJ2-7, with 9 bases aligning to TRBD1. This CDR3 comprises 16 residues. V lost 3 bases, J lost 7 bases, and 13 bases stayed unmatched. Germline CDR1 is MNHEY and CDR2 is SMNVEV (reference sequence). CDR3 region: CASSFGRDRVFPEQYF. In nucleotides, the CDR3 is TGTGCCAGCAGTTTTGGTCGGGACAGGGTCTTCCCTGAGCAGTACTTC.

The chain has TRBV19 and TRBJ1-6, with 10 nucleotides matching TRBD1. This CDR3 spans 15 amino acids. Per germline, CDR1 LNHDA and CDR2 SQIVND (reference sequence). Losses at the gene ends were 5 bases for V and 7 bases for J; bases not matched to a gene: 5. CDR3 amino acids: CASSGPGQGNSPLHF. As DNA, the CDR3 is TGTGCCAGTAGTGGGCCGGGACAGGGGAATTCACCCCTCCACTTT.

The genes are TRBV7-8 and TRBJ2-7, with 12 bases matching TRBD2. The junction had 5 bases not matched to a gene; V was cut back by 2 bases and J by 0 bases. Germline CDR1 and CDR2: SGHVS and FQNEAQ. This CDR3 contains 17 residues. The chain's CDR3 is CASSLRLAGAHSYEQYF. For the CDR3, the DNA is TGTGCCAGCAGCTTACGACTAGCGGGGGCCCACTCCTACGAGCAGTACTTC. Full variable domain (missing parts from reference TRBV7-8 and TRBJ2-7): GAGVSQSPRYKVAKRGQDVALRCDPISGHVSLFWYQQALGQGPEFLTYFQNEAQLDKSGLPSDRFFAERPEGSVSTLKIQRTQQEDSAVYLCASSLRLAGAHSYEQYFGPGTRLTVT.

This chain connects TRBV5-4 to TRBJ2-3, with TRBD1 as a possible D gene (6 bases). V was shortened by 5 bases and J by 3 bases, with 19 bases between the two germline ends. This CDR3 is built from 16 residues. CDR1 and CDR2 (germline): SGHNT, YYREEE (reference sequence). The CDR3 sequence is CASREYGGQRTDTQYF. CDR3 in DNA: TGTGCCAGCAGAGAATACGGCGGACAGCGGACAGATACGCAGTATTTT.

The chain has TRBV4-3 and TRBJ2-7, with D possibly being TRBD2 (7 bases). Germline CDR1 is LGHNA and CDR2 is YSLEER. The CDR3 sequence is 17 residues long. Trimming removed 1 base from V and 2 bases from J, with 18 bases in between. CDR3 nucleotide sequence: TGCGCCAGCAGCCAAGTCGCCGTGGGGGGGCTTACCTACGAGCAGTACTTC. Its protein product is CASSQVAVGGLTYEQYF.

The chain recombines TRBV28 with TRBJ2-7; D may be TRBD1 (6 bases). Per germline, CDR1 MDHEN and CDR2 SYDVKM. The V end lost 4 bases, the J end lost 9 bases, and 19 bases lay between the germline ends. The CDR3 runs to 14 residues. The CDR3 DNA reads as TGTGCCAGCAGTTCAACAGGGACCTACTTGGGGCAGTACTTC. Protein sequence: CASSSTGTYLGQYF. The full variable domain, with the rest looked up from reference TRBV28 and TRBJ2-7, is DVKVTQSSRYLVKRTGEKVFLECVQDMDHENMFWYRQDPGLGLRLIYFSYDVKMKEKGDIPEGYSVSREKKERFSLILESASTNQTSMYLCASSSTGTYLGQYFGPGTRLTVT.

J is TRBJ1-5 and V is TRBV18; D uncertain. This CDR3 spans 13 amino acids. Germline CDR1 reads KGHSH; CDR2 reads LQKENI. Trimming left V 1 base short and J 4 bases short, with 5 bases between. The chain's CDR3 is CASSPHTNQPQHF. The CDR3 coding sequence is TGTGCCAGCTCACCACACACAAATCAGCCCCAGCATTTT. Based on the CDR3 plus reference TRBV18 and TRBJ1-5, the full variable domain is NAGVMQNPRHLVRRRGQEARLRCSPMKGHSHVYWYRQLPEEGLKFMVYLQKENIIDESGMPKERFSAEFPKEGPSILRIQQVVRGDSAAYFCASSPHTNQPQHFGDGTRLSIL.

The chain carries TRBV2 and TRBJ2-7; 8 bases map to TRBD1. The CDR3 sequence is 15 residues long. Looked up from germline, CDR1 is SNHLY and CDR2 is FYNNEI. V shed 8 bases and J 4 bases; nucleotides not matched to a gene: 13. This chain's CDR3 is CASGDTGTGAYEQYF. The CDR3 DNA sequence: TGTGCCAGCGGCGATACCGGGACAGGTGCGTACGAGCAGTACTTC.

CDR3 residues: CASSPGTGDRGYTF. In nucleotides, the CDR3 is TGTGCCAGCTCACCAGGGACAGGGGACAGGGGCTACACCTTC. The rearrangement uses TRBV18 and TRBJ1-2; 10 positions agree with TRBD1. Per germline, CDR1 KGHSH and CDR2 LQKENI. The CDR3 is 14 amino acids. V gave up 2 bases and J gave up 8 bases; unmatched junction bases: 5. Complete variable domain (other parts from reference TRBV18 and TRBJ1-2): NAGVMQNPRHLVRRRGQEARLRCSPMKGHSHVYWYRQLPEEGLKFMVYLQKENIIDESGMPKERFSAEFPKEGPSILRIQQVVRGDSAAYFCASSPGTGDRGYTFGSGTRLTVV.

This clone was recorded once. The chain uses TRBV19 and TRBJ1-3, with D unresolved. The CDR3 has 17 amino acids. Looked up from germline, CDR1 is LNHDA and CDR2 is SQIVND (reference sequence). V dropped 7 bases and J dropped 2 bases, with 21 bases sitting between them. The CDR3 sequence is CASKPPLRGLTGNTIYF. DNA of the CDR3: TGTGCCAGTAAACCTCCGCTCCGGGGATTAACTGGAAACACCATATATTTT.

The chain uses TRBV7-6 and TRBJ2-5, with D unresolved. The ends were cut back, 5 bases at V and 2 bases at J, with 12 bases in the middle. CDR3 length: 14 amino acids. CDR1 and CDR2 (germline): SGHVS, FNYEAQ. The CDR3 loop reads CASSLRPQQETQYF. Written as DNA, the CDR3 is TGTGCCAGCAGCCTTAGGCCACAGCAAGAGACCCAGTACTTC.

The chain employs TRBV5-4 and TRBJ2-7, with D possibly being TRBD1 (5 bases). Germline CDR1 reads SGHNT; CDR2 reads YYREEE (reference sequence). V was pared by 4 bases and J by 5 bases, with 13 bases between. The CDR3 contains 13 residues. The DNA for the CDR3 is TGTGCCAGCAGCCCAGGGTTAACTAACGAGCAGTACTTC. Translated, it gives CASSPGLTNEQYF. Using reference TRBV5-4 and TRBJ2-7 for the parts outside the CDR3, the full variable domain is ETGVTQSPTHLIKTRGQQVTLRCSSQSGHNTVSWYQQALGQGPQFIFQYYREEENGRGNFPPRFSGLQFPNYSSELNVNALELDDSALYLCASSPGLTNEQYFGPGTRLTVT.

The rearrangement joins TRBV28 to TRBJ2-7, with D perhaps TRBD1 (5 bases). The CDR3 totals 12 residues. CDR1 and CDR2 from the germline V gene are MDHEN and SYDVKM. Trimming left V 6 bases short and J 9 bases short, with 15 bases between. The CDR3 region has the DNA TGTGCCAGCAGCCTTACAGGTGGTAGGCAGTACTTC. Its translation: CASSLTGGRQYF.